This T cell receptor beta chain was profiled in a study of blood T cell repertoires in COVID-19. Across the whole study: Spain, Italy and the United States supplied samples that represented acute and convalescent COVID-19.

The protocol was immunoSEQ multiplex PCR, while the TCRdb copy is restricted to in-frame clones and leaves out a portion. Here the sample spans roughly 130,000 clones, 88% being singletons. There are 14 residues in the CDR3. The ends were cut back, 7 bases at V and 2 bases at J, with 15 bases in the middle. Germline-derived CDR1 and CDR2 are MNHEY and SVGAGI. The clonotype comes from a human donor with COVID-19, enrolled during active disease. The donor label of this sample is uncertain. The specimen sequenced was peripheral blood. The V call is TRBV6-5, the J call TRBJ2-7; D not resolved. DNA for the CDR3: TGTGCCAGCACCACTAATCTTGCCACCTACGAGCAGTACTTC. Translation: CASTTNLATYEQYF.